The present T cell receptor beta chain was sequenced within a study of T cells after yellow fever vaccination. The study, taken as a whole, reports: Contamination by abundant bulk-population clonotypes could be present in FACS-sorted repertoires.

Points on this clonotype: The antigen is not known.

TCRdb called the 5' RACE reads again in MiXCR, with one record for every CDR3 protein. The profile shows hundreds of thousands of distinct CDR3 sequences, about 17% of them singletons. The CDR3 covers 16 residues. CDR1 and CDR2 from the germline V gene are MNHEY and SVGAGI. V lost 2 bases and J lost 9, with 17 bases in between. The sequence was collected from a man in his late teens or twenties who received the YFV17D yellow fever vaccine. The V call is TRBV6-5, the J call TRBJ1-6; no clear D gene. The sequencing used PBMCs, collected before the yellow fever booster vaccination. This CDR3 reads CASSYQGDILGSPLHF. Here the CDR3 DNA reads TGTGCCAGCAGTTACCAAGGCGACATTCTAGGTTCACCCCTCCACTTT.